This TCR beta chain emerged from a study of blood T cell repertoires in COVID-19. Authors' data handling: How many nucleated cells were present was estimated from reference gene primer amplification. Clones were sequenced by immunoSEQ multiplex PCR, and TCRdb holds only the in-frame ones, with some missing. The V and J calls and clone size are taken from that table; D and trimming were inferred from the DNA. In the table there are tens of thousands of clones, 75% to 90% of which are singletons. The CDR3 spans 15 residues. CDR1 MNHEY and CDR2 SMNVEV come from the germline V gene (reference sequence). V was cut by 3 bases and J by 5 bases, with 17 bases left in between.

The chain couples TRBV27 to TRBJ2-7; D might be TRBD2 (5 bases). Sequenced sample: peripheral blood. The TCR comes from a man between 60 and 75 years old with acute or convalescent COVID-19. CDR3 protein: CASSFFGGVRNEQYF. The CDR3 nucleotides are TGTGCCAGCAGTTTTTTTGGAGGAGTAAGAAACGAGCAGTACTTC.